The T cell receptor beta chain described here comes from a study of response to subunit inactivated influenza vaccine. Study-wide results and limits: The authors suggested that every seasonal influenza vaccination recruits few new T cells.

Each CDR3 protein gets one entry after TCRdb re-called the RT-PCR reads with MiXCR. The sample shows about 540,000 distinct CDR3 sequences, 14% of them seen only once. This clonotype was observed a few times. Its antigen is not known. CDR1 is KGHSH and CDR2 is LQKENI in the germline V gene. Trimming removed 0 bases from V and 6 bases from J, with 13 bases in between. This CDR3 is built from 15 residues. The input for sequencing was PBMCs from blood, taken 12 days after vaccination. The V and J genes are TRBV18 and TRBJ2-3, with TRBD1 as a possible D gene (6 bases). This clonotype was sampled from a man over 45 who received an inactivated influenza vaccine. CDR3 sequence (DNA): TGTGCCAGCTCACCACCGCAGGGGAGAGAGGATACGCAGTATTTT. It codes for CASSPPQGREDTQYF. Supplemented by reference TRBV18 and TRBJ2-3, the full variable domain reads NAGVMQNPRHLVRRRGQEARLRCSPMKGHSHVYWYRQLPEEGLKFMVYLQKENIIDESGMPKERFSAEFPKEGPSILRIQQVVRGDSAAYFCASSPPQGREDTQYFGPGTRLTVL.